This TCR beta chain was observed in a study of CD8+ T cells in alopecia areata. Germline V lookup: CDR1 LNHNV, CDR2 YYDKDF (reference sequence). The germline V and J ends were trimmed by 1 base and 3 bases, with 9 bases remaining between them. This CDR3 has 14 amino acids. Extracted RNA was reverse transcribed, and the resulting cDNA served as sequencing template. Clones were sequenced by immunoSEQ multiplex PCR, and TCRdb holds only the in-frame ones, with some missing. The sample includes roughly 150,000 clones, around 50% of them seen just once. In its sample, this clone was seen a few times. The input for sequencing was CD8+ T cells sorted from blood, taken at week 0. The sequence was collected from a human donor with alopecia areata. The rearrangement links TRBV15 to TRBJ2-5; maybe TRBD1 (5 bases). The CDR3 DNA reads as TGTGCCACCAGCAGAGCAGGGAACAAAGAGACCCAGTACTTC. It yields the protein CATSRAGNKETQYF.